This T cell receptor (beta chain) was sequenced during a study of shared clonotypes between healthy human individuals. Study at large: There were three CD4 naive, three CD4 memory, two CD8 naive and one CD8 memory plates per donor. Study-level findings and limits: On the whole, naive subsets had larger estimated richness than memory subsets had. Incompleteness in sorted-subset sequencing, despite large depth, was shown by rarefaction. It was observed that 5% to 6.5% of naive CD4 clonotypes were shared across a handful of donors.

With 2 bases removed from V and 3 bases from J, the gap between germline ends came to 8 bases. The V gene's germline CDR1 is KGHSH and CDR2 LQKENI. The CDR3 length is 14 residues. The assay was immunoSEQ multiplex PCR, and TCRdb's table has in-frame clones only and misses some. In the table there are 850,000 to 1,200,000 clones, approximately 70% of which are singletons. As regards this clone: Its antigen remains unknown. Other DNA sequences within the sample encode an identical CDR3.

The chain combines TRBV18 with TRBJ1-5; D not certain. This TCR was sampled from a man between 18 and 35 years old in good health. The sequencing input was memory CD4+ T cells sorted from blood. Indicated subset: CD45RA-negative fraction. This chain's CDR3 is CASSPSGFNQPQHF. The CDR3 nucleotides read TGTGCCAGCTCACCATCAGGTTTCAATCAGCCCCAGCATTTT.